This TCR beta chain derives from a study of T-cell memory formation after mild COVID-19. The germline CDR1 and CDR2 sequences are MNHEY and SVGAGI. Trimming took off 8 bases at V and 4 bases at J, with 17 bases between the two ends. The CDR3 runs 14 residues. The table lists this clonotype with many counts. A single record per CDR3 protein comes from TCRdb applying MiXCR to the 5' RACE reads. The sample comprises 65,000 to 95,000 distinct CDR3 sequences, around 13% of which are singletons, and less than 45% rests with the top ten. The V call is TRBV6-5, the J call TRBJ1-2, with a weak D call TRBD1 (5 bases). This sequence was found in a man between 18 and 29 years old who had mild COVID-19 (a few samples of this study predate the infection). Cell type and time point are not known. Sequencing was performed on PBMCs or a T cell subset sorted from them (not recorded which). The CDR3, as DNA: TGTGCCAGCTGTACAGGTTACAGTGGCTATGGCTACACCTTC. Translating gives CASCTGYSGYGYTF.